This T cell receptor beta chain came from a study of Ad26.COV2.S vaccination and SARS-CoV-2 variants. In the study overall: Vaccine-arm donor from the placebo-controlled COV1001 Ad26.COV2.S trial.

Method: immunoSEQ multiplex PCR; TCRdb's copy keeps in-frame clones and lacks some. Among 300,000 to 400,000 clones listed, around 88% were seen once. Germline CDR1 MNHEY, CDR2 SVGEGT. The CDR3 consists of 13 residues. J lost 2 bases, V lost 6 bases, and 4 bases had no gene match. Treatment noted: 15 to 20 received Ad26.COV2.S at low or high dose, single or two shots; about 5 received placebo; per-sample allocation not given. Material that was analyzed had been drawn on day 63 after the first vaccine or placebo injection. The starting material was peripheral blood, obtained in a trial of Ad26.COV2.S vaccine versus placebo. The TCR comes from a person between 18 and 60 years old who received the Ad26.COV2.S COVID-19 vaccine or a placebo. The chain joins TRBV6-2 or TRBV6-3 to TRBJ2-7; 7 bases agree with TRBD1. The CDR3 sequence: CASSRDSTYEQYF. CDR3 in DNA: TGTGCCAGCAGCCGGGACAGCACCTACGAGCAGTACTTC.